The 5 T cell receptor beta chains below were found in one sample sequenced in a study of T cell responses to AZD1222 COVID-19 vaccine. The protocol was immunoSEQ multiplex PCR, while the TCRdb copy is restricted to in-frame clones and leaves out a portion. Of tens of thousands of clones in the sample, nearly 90% were seen once. The sample here was peripheral blood, taken on day 0 of AZD1222 vaccination. All receptors derive from an adult in good health.

This chain connects TRBV10-3 to TRBJ1-2; D not certain. The germline V gene has CDR1 ENHRY and CDR2 SYGVKD. The V gene lost 0 bases and the J gene lost 5 bases, with 7 bases spanning the gap. CDR3 size: 13 residues. The CDR3 region is CAISESREYGYTF. The CDR3 coding sequence is TGTGCCATCAGTGAGTCTCGGGAGTATGGCTACACCTTC.

The chain uses TRBV6-4 and TRBJ1-1; D gene uncertain. V gave up 2 bases and J gave up 1 base, with 5 bases separating them. The germline V gene encodes CDR1 MRHNA and CDR2 SNTAGT. The CDR3 contains 13 residues. The CDR3: CASSDGQNTEAFF. The CDR3 region has the DNA TGTGCCAGCAGTGACGGCCAGAACACTGAAGCTTTCTTT.

This chain uses TRBV6-8 with TRBJ2-1, with D possibly matching TRBD1 (5 bases). Germline V gives CDR1 MNHGY, CDR2 SAAAGT. V was pared by 8 bases and J by 3 bases, with 8 bases between. This CDR3 comprises 12 residues. Here the CDR3 reads CASDSLYNEQFF. In nucleotides, the CDR3 is TGTGCCAGCGACAGCCTCTACAATGAGCAGTTCTTC.

This clone was observed a few times. The chain combines TRBV10-1 with TRBJ2-7; 7 positions agree with TRBD2. Trimming took 6 bases from V and 5 from J; bases not matched to a gene: 16. Germline assignment: CDR1 WNHNN and CDR2 SYGVQD (reference sequence). This CDR3 comprises 16 residues. CDR3 amino acids: CASREWGGRGRHEQYF. CDR3 DNA sequence: TGCGCCAGCAGGGAATGGGGAGGGAGAGGTCGCCACGAGCAGTACTTC.

This clone was seen only a few times. The V and J genes are TRBV9 and TRBJ1-1; 7 nucleotides align to TRBD1. The J segment lost 4 bases and the V segment lost 3 bases, leaving 9 bases of the junction unmatched. Germline CDR1 is SGDLS and CDR2 is YYNGEE. This CDR3 contains 15 residues. CDR3 DNA sequence: TGTGCCAGCAGCGCGTTCCGACAGGGCCCCACTGAAGCTTTCTTT. Translating it yields CASSAFRQGPTEAFF.